These 14 T cell receptor beta chains came from one sample sequenced in a study of cytomegalovirus exposure and HLA in healthy donors. The PCR used 60 Vbeta and 13 Jbeta primers. Measured with immunoSEQ multiplex PCR; TCRdb has only the in-frame clones, and not every one. The repertoire has 180,000 or so clones, approximately 72% of them found once; the top ten carry 2% to 2.5%. What was sequenced was PBMCs. These receptors all come from a human donor in good health.

The chain joins TRBV12-5 to TRBJ2-2; D gene unclear. This CDR3 contains 14 residues. Germline assignment: CDR1 LGHNT and CDR2 FRNRAP. With 7 bases removed from V and 4 bases from J, the gap between germline ends came to 13 bases. CDR3 loop: CASALNSVTGELFF. The CDR3 DNA is TGTGCTAGTGCCTTAAATTCGGTCACCGGGGAGCTGTTTTTT.

The gene calls are TRBV9 and TRBJ1-2, with TRBD1 matching 9 bases. Germline-derived CDR1 and CDR2 are SGDLS and YYNGEE. There are 16 residues in the CDR3. Unmatched junction bases numbered 5, after V lost 0 bases and J lost 2 bases. The CDR3 loop is CASSVGPGTGNYGYTF. The CDR3, as DNA: TGTGCCAGCAGCGTAGGGCCCGGGACAGGGAACTATGGCTACACCTTC.

The chain employs TRBV7-3 and TRBJ1-5, with 8 bases matching TRBD1. J was trimmed by 7 bases and V by 5 bases; bases with no gene match: 7. This CDR3 is built from 14 residues. The germline CDR1 and CDR2 sequences are SGHTA and FQGTGA. The CDR3 nucleotides are TGTGCCAGCAGCCGGGACAGGTTCCTCCAGCCCCAGCATTTT. It translates to CASSRDRFLQPQHF. The full variable domain, completed using reference TRBV7-3 and TRBJ1-5, is GAGVSQTPSNKVTEKGKYVELRCDPISGHTALYWYRQSLGQGPEFLIYFQGTGAADDSGLPNDRFFAVRPEGSVSTLKIQRTERGDSAVYLCASSRDRFLQPQHFGDGTRLSIL.

The J gene is TRBJ1-1, the V gene TRBV29-1; D possibly corresponds to TRBD1 (6 bases). This CDR3 spans 13 amino acids. V shed 5 bases and J shed 1 base, with 11 bases lying between them. The V gene's germline CDR1 is SQVTM and CDR2 ANQGSEA. In nucleotides, the CDR3 is TGCAGCGTTAAACAAGGGGGGAACACTGAAGCTTTCTTT. It codes for CSVKQGGNTEAFF.

V gene TRBV4-2 combines with J gene TRBJ1-1, with TRBD1 matching 8 bases. V was clipped by 4 bases and J by 3 bases; unmatched bases: 7. CDR1 is LGHNA and CDR2 is YNFKEQ in the germline V gene. This CDR3 has 15 amino acids. CDR3 nucleotides: TGTGCCAGCAGCCCTGGACAGGGCCAGGACACTGAAGCTTTCTTT. Protein product: CASSPGQGQDTEAFF.

V gene TRBV7-2 combines with J gene TRBJ1-2, with TRBD1 matching over 7 bases. Germline CDR1 reads SGHTA; CDR2 reads FQGNSA. The CDR3 is made up of 14 amino acids. V lost 5 bases and J lost 4; bases outside the gene matches: 7. For the CDR3, the DNA is TGTGCCAGCAGCCTAGGGACAGCACCCTATGGCTACACCTTC. Its translation is CASSLGTAPYGYTF.

This chain links TRBV7-8 with TRBJ1-2, with a possible D match to TRBD1 (6 bases). This CDR3 contains 14 residues. V was trimmed by 1 base and J by 7 bases, leaving 13 bases between them. CDR1 and CDR2 from the germline V gene are SGHVS and FQNEAQ. CDR3 loop: CASSLGGRGGGYTF. CDR3 DNA sequence: TGTGCCAGCAGCTTAGGCGGCAGGGGCGGTGGCTACACCTTC.

The genes are TRBV5-4 and TRBJ2-3; TRBD2 aligns across 8 bases. Germline CDR1 SGHNT, CDR2 YYREEE (reference sequence). This CDR3 spans 16 amino acids. V shed 4 bases and J 5 bases; nucleotides not matched to a gene: 12. CDR3 protein: CASSQPGGLGEDTQYF. DNA of the CDR3: TGTGCCAGCAGCCAGCCGGGGGGGCTAGGTGAAGATACGCAGTATTTT.

V usage is TRBV2 and J usage is TRBJ2-7; 8 positions agree with TRBD1. The CDR3 is made up of 14 amino acids. The trim removed 4 bases at V and 11 bases at J, leaving 13 bases unmatched. CDR1 is SNHLY, CDR2 FYNNEI, per germline. CDR3 DNA sequence: TGTGCCAGCAGTGTTTGGACAGGGAAAGGGTCTAAGTACTTC. Amino acid sequence: CASSVWTGKGSKYF.

The rearrangement links TRBV4-3 to TRBJ2-1; TRBD1 aligns across 7 bases. In germline, CDR1 is LGHNA, CDR2 YSLEER. The CDR3 has 15 amino acids. V dropped 4 bases and J dropped 6; count of bases not matched to a gene: 9. The CDR3 nucleotides read TGCGCCAGCAGCCTCCTGGGACAGATTAGCAATGAGCAGTTCTTC. Amino acid sequence: CASSLLGQISNEQFF.

The table lists this clone with a count of one. The rearrangement uses TRBV7-9 and TRBJ1-2, with 7 bases fitting TRBD1. CDR1 and CDR2 from the germline V gene are SEHNR and FQNEAQ (reference sequence). Unmatched junction bases numbered 10, after V lost 5 bases and J lost 4 bases. The CDR3 length is 15 residues. The CDR3 region is CASSLPRTGTYGYTF. The CDR3 DNA reads TGTGCCAGCAGCCTACCCCGGACAGGAACCTATGGCTACACCTTC.

This chain links TRBV6-5 with TRBJ2-7; 7 bases are shared with TRBD1. Germline assignment: CDR1 MNHEY and CDR2 SVGAGI. V was pared by 4 bases and J by 2 bases, with 8 bases of the junction left unmatched. CDR3 length: 15 residues. The CDR3 loop reads CASSSDREFTYEQYF. Here the CDR3 DNA reads TGTGCCAGCAGTTCAGACAGGGAATTTACCTACGAGCAGTACTTC.

V gene TRBV18 combines with J gene TRBJ2-3; possibly TRBD1 for D (6 bases). The ends were cut back, 1 base at V and 5 bases at J, with 10 bases in the middle. This CDR3 is built from 14 residues. Germline V CDR1 and CDR2: KGHSH, LQKENI. The CDR3 region has the DNA TGTGCCAGCTCACCACGGACGGACAGAGATACGCAGTATTTT. Protein product: CASSPRTDRDTQYF.

This clone occurred a few times. The V call is TRBV5-1, the J call TRBJ1-6; no clear D. CDR1 is SGHRS, CDR2 YFSETQ, per germline. V was shortened by 4 bases and J by 5 bases, with 16 bases between the two germline ends. This CDR3 comprises 16 residues. This CDR3 is CASSPSSTGNNSPLHF. The CDR3 DNA follows: TGCGCCAGCAGCCCCTCGTCGACGGGGAATAATTCACCCCTCCACTTT.